This TCR beta chain was sequenced in a study of blood T cell repertoires in COVID-19. Study information: Some COVID-19 samples were acute and others convalescent; all came from the United States, Italy and Spain. Sample material is recorded as cDNA or gDNA derived from T cells, B-cell-depleted T cells, or PBMCs.

Germline V lookup: CDR1 MNHEY, CDR2 SVGAGI. V was shortened by 0 bases and J by 12 bases, with 11 bases between the two germline ends. The CDR3 contains 12 residues. In the study's own analysis: Reference gene primer amplification yielded estimated nucleated cell counts. Sequenced by immunoSEQ multiplex PCR; TCRdb stores in-frame clones only, minus some. V and J calls and clone size are as listed in that table; D and trimming were resolved from the DNA. The data contain about 220,000 clones, around 80% of them singletons. Sequencing was performed on peripheral blood. The TCR sequence derives from a human donor in a cohort sampled during active COVID-19. This chain joins TRBV6-5 and TRBJ1-1; unclear D gene. The CDR3 DNA sequence: TGTGCCAGCAGTTACTCGCGGGGAGTCTCTTTCTTT. Translated: CASSYSRGVSFF.